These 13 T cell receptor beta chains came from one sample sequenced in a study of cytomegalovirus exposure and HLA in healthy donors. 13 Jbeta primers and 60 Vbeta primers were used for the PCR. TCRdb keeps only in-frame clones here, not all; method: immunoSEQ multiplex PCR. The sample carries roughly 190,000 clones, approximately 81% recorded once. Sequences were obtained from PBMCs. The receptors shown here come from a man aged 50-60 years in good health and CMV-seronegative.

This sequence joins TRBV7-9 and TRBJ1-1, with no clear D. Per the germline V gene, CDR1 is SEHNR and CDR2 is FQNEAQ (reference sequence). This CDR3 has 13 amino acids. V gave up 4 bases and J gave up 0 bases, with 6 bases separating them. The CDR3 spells CASSSLMNTEAFF. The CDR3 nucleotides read TGTGCCAGCAGCTCCCTTATGAACACTGAAGCTTTCTTT.

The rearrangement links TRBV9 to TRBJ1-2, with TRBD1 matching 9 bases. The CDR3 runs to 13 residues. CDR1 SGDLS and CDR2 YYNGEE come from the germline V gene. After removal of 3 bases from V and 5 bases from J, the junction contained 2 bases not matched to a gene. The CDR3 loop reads CASSEGTGYGYTF. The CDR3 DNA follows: TGTGCCAGCAGCGAGGGGACAGGGTATGGCTACACCTTC.

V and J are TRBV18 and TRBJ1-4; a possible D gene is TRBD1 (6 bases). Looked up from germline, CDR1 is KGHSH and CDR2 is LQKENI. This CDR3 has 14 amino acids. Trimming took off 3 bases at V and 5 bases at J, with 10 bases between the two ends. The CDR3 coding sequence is TGTGCCAGCTCACCCGACAGGTTAAATGAAAAACTGTTTTTT. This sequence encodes CASSPDRLNEKLFF.

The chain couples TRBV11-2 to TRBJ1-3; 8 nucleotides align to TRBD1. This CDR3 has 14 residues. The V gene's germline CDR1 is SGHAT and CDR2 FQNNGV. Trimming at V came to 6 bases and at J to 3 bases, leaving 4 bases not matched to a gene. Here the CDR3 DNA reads TGTGCCAGCAGAAACAGGGGGAGTGGAAACACCATATATTTT. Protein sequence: CASRNRGSGNTIYF.

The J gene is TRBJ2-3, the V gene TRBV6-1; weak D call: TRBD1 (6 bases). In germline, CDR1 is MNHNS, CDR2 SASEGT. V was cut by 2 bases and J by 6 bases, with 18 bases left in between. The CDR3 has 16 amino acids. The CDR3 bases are TGTGCCAGCAGTGAACTTCGCAGGCTGGGGGCGGATACGCAGTATTTT. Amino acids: CASSELRRLGADTQYF.

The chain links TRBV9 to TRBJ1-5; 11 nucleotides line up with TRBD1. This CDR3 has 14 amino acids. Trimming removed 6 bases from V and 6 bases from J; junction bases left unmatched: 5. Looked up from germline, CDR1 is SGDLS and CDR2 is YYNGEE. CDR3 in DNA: TGTGCCAGCAACGAGGGGACAGGGGGTCAGCCCCAGCATTTT. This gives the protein CASNEGTGGQPQHF.

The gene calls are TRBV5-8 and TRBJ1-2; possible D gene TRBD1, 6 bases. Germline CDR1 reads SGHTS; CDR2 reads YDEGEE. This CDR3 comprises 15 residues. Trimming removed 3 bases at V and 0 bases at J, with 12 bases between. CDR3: CASSSYRAPNYGYTF. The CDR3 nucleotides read TGTGCCAGCAGCTCTTACAGGGCGCCTAACTATGGCTACACCTTC. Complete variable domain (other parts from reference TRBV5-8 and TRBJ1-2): EAGVTQSPTHLIKTRGQQATLRCSPISGHTSVYWYQQALGLGLQFLLWYDEGEERNRGNFPPRFSGRQFPNYSSELNVNALELEDSALYLCASSSYRAPNYGYTFGSGTRLTVV.

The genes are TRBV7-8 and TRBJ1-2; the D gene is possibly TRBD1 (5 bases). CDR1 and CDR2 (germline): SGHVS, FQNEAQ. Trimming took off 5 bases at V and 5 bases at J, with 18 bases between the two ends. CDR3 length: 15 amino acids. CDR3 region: CASSPIITGPYGYTF. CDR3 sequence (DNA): TGTGCCAGCAGCCCCATTATTACAGGACCGTATGGCTACACCTTC.

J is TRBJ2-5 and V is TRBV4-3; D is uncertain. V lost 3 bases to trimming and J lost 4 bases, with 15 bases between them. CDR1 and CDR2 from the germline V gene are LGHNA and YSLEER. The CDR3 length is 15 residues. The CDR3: CASSQHWRPPETQYF. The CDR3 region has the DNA TGCGCCAGCAGCCAGCACTGGCGGCCCCCAGAGACCCAGTACTTC.

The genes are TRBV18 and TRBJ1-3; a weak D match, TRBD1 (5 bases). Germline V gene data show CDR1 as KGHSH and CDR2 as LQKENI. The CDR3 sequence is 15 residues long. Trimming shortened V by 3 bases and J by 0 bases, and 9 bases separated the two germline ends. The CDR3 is CASSPAQVSGNTIYF. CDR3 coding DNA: TGTGCCAGCTCACCCGCACAGGTCTCTGGAAACACCATATATTTT. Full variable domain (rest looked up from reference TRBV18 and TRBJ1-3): NAGVMQNPRHLVRRRGQEARLRCSPMKGHSHVYWYRQLPEEGLKFMVYLQKENIIDESGMPKERFSAEFPKEGPSILRIQQVVRGDSAAYFCASSPAQVSGNTIYFGEGSWLTVV.

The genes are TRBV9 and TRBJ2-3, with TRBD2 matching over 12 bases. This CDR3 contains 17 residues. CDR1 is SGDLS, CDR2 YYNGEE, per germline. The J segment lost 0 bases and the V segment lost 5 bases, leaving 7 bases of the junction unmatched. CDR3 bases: TGTGCCAGCAGTCGACTAGCGGGGGAGACTAGCACAGATACGCAGTATTTT. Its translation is CASSRLAGETSTDTQYF.

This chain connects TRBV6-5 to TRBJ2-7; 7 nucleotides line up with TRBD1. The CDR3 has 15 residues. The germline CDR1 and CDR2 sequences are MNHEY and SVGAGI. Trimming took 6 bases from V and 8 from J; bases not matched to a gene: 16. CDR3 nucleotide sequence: TGTGCCAGCAGCCGCCCTGGGACAGCGCCTGGCCAGCAGTACTTC. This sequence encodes CASSRPGTAPGQQYF.

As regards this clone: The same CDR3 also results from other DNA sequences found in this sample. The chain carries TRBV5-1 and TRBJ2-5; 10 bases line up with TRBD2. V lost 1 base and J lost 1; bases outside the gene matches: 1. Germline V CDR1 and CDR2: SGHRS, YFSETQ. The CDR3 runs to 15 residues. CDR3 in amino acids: CASSLSSGGQETQYF. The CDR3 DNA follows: TGCGCCAGCAGCTTGTCTAGCGGGGGCCAAGAGACCCAGTACTTC.